This TCR beta chain is from a study of blood T cell repertoires in COVID-19. The germline V and J ends were trimmed by 1 base and 5 bases, with 15 bases remaining between them. The germline V gene encodes CDR1 SGHKS and CDR2 YYEKEE (reference sequence). The CDR3 is 15 residues long. The repertoire was sequenced with immunoSEQ multiplex PCR; TCRdb's copy has only in-frame clones and lacks some. The data show over 300,000 clones, around 87% seen once. The sequenced sample was peripheral blood. V usage is TRBV5-5 and J usage is TRBJ1-1, with TRBD1 as a possible D gene (6 bases). The sequence was collected from a man between 18 and 29 years old with active or convalescent COVID-19. This chain's CDR3 is CASSLRWGTGTEAFF. Here the CDR3 DNA reads TGTGCCAGCAGCTTGCGCTGGGGCACAGGGACTGAAGCTTTCTTT.